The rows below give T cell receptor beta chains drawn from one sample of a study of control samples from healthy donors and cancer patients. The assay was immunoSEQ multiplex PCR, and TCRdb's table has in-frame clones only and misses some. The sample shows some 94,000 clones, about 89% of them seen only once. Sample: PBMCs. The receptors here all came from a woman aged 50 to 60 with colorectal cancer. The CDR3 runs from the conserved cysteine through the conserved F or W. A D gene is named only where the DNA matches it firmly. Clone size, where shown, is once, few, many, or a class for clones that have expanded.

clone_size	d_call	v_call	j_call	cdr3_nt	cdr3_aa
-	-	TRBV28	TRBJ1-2	TGTGCCAGCAGTTATGGGGGGGCTGGGGGCTACACCTTC	CASSYGGAGGYTF
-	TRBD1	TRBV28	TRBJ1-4	TGTGCCAGCAGCTCCAGGGGGGGAGATGAAAAACTGTTTTTT	CASSSRGGDEKLFF
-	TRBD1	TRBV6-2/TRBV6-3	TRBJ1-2	TGTGCCAGCAGTTACTCCCCCGGGACAGGGGAAGGCTACACCTTC	CASSYSPGTGEGYTF
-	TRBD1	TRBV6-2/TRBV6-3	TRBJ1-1	TGTGCCAGCAGTTTTCCTGGACAGGGTCACACTGAAGCTTTCTTT	CASSFPGQGHTEAFF
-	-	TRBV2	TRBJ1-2	TGTGCCAGCAGTGAATATCCTTATGGCTACACCTTC	CASSEYPYGYTF
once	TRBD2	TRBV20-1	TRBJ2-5	TGCAGTGCTAGTCAGCGGGGGACCCAAGAGACCCAGTACTTC	CSASQRGTQETQYF
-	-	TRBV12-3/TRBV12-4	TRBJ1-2	TGTGCCAGCAGTTTGGGGGGGGTTGGTGGCTACACCTTC	CASSLGGVGGYTF
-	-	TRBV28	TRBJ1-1	TGTGCCAGCAGTTTCGTGAGGACCCCGAACACTGAAGCTTTCTTT	CASSFVRTPNTEAFF
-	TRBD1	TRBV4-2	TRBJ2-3	TGTGCCAGCAGCCAAGAAATGCGACAGGGGGCAGATACGCAGTATTTT	CASSQEMRQGADTQYF
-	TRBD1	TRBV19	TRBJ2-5	TGTGCCAGTAGTATCGATCCCGGGACAGCTTATCCGGAGACCCAGTACTTC	CASSIDPGTAYPETQYF
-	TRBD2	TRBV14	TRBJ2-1	TGTGCCAGCAGCCAAGGACTAGCGGCTGAGCAGTTCTTC	CASSQGLAAEQFF
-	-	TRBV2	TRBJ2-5	TGTGCCAGCAGTGAAGCGCCTCTTGTCTGGGCGCCACAAGAGACCCAGTACTTC	CASSEAPLVWAPQETQYF
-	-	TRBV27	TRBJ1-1	TGTGCCAGCAGCACTCGTACGGGTGGACCTGAAGCTTTCTTT	CASSTRTGGPEAFF
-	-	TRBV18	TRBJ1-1	TGTGCCAGCTCACCATGGGCGATGAACACTGAAGCTTTCTTT	CASSPWAMNTEAFF
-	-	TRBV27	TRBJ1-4	TGTGCCAGCCGTCCCCGAGGAGGAACTAATGAAAAACTGTTTTTT	CASRPRGGTNEKLFF
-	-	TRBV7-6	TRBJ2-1	TGTGCCAGCAGCTCCACCGTCGTCGGGTCGGTAACCTCCTACAATGAGCAGTTCTTC	CASSSTVVGSVTSYNEQFF
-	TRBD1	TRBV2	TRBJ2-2	TGTGCCAGCTACAGGGGAAGCAGGACCGGGGAGCTGTTTTTT	CASYRGSRTGELFF
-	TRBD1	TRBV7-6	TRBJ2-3	TGTGCCAGCGGACAGGGGGCAGATACGCAGTATTTT	CASGQGADTQYF
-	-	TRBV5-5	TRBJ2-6	TGTGCCAGCAGCAGAACCTCGGACAGCTCTGGGGCCAACGTCCTGACTTTC	CASSRTSDSSGANVLTF
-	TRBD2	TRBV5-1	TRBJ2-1	TGCGCCAGCAGCTCCTGGGGGGGGAGCTCCTACAATGAGCAGTTCTTC	CASSSWGGSSYNEQFF
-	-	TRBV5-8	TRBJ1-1	TGTGCCAGCAGCTTGCAGTTTGGGCCCCCCGAGGACACTGAAGCTTTCTTT	CASSLQFGPPEDTEAFF
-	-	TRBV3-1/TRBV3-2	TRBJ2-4	TGTGCCAGCAGCCTGGGTTACAGGGCCGCCAAAAACATTCAGTACTTC	CASSLGYRAAKNIQYF
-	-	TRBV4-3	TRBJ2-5	TGCGCCAGCAGCCAAGATCCAGCCAGCTCTGAGACCCAGTACTTC	CASSQDPASSETQYF
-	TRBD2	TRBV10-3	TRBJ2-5	TGTGCCATCAGTGAGTCGACTAGCGGGCAAGAGACCCAGTACTTC	CAISESTSGQETQYF
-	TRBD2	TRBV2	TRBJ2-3	TGTGCCAGCGCGGGGGGAATAGATACGCAGTATTTT	CASAGGIDTQYF
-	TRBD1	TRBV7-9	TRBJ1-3	TGTGCCAGCAGCTTAGGGATGACAGGGTCAGGAAACACCATATATTTT	CASSLGMTGSGNTIYF
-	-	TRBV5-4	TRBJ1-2	TGTGCCAGCAGCTTTGGGGAGGGGTTGTATGGCTACACCTTC	CASSFGEGLYGYTF
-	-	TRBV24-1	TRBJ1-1	TGTGCCACCAGTGATCCACAGGAGAACACTGAAGCTTTCTTT	CATSDPQENTEAFF
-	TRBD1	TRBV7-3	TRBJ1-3	TGTGCCAGCAGCGCAGGGGGCTCTGGAAACACCATATATTTT	CASSAGGSGNTIYF
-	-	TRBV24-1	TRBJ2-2	TGTGCCACCAGGGCAGATTACACCGGGGAGCTGTTTTTT	CATRADYTGELFF
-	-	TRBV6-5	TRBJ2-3	TGTGCCAGCAGTCGAACTCTGACAACCCCTAGTCCGCAGTATTTT	CASSRTLTTPSPQYF
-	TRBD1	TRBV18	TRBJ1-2	TGTGCCAGCTCACCGGACAGGGGTAACTATGGCTACACCTTC	CASSPDRGNYGYTF
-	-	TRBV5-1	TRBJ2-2	TGCGCCAGCAGCCTTCCGGGCACGAACACCGGGGAGCTGTTTTTT	CASSLPGTNTGELFF
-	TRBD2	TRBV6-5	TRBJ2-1	TGTGCCAGCAGTTCTAGCGGGGATTCCAATGAGCAGTTCTTC	CASSSSGDSNEQFF
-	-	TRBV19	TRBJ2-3	TGTGCCAGTAGTATAGCTCCCGGTACGCAGTATTTT	CASSIAPGTQYF
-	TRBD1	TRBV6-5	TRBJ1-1	TGTGCCAGCAGTTACTCGACAGGGATGAACACTGAAGCTTTCTTT	CASSYSTGMNTEAFF
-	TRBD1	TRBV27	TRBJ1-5	TGTGCCAGCAGTTCCAGGGGGGCGGGGCAACAGCCCCAGCATTTT	CASSSRGAGQQPQHF
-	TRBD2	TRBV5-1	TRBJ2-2	TGCGCCAGCAAGCAGGGACTAGTCACCGGGGAGCTGTTTTTT	CASKQGLVTGELFF
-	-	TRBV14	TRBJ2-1	TGTGCCAGCAGCCAAGCTAGGATGGGCAATGAGCAGTTCTTC	CASSQARMGNEQFF
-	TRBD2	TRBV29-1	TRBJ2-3	TGCAGCGTTGAGAGGGACTACCTAGCGGGGTTGAAAGATACGCAGTATTTT	CSVERDYLAGLKDTQYF
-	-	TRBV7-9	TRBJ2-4	TGTGCCAGCAGCTTAGGTGGGAACATTCAGTACTTC	CASSLGGNIQYF
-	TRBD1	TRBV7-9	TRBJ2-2	TGTGCCAGCAGCGGCACAGGGGGCGCCTACACCGGGGAGCTGTTTTTT	CASSGTGGAYTGELFF
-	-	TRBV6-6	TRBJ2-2	TGTGCCAGCTTCGTTGCCGGGGAGCTGTTTTTT	CASFVAGELFF
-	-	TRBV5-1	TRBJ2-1	TGCGCCAGCAGCCCCGGACACGAAACCTCCTACAATGAGCAGTTCTTC	CASSPGHETSYNEQFF
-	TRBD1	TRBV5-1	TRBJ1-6	TGCGCCAGCAGCTTGGATGGGACAGGGGCGAATTCACCCCTCCACTTT	CASSLDGTGANSPLHF
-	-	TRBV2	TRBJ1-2	TGTGCCAGCAGTGAAGGGGAAACTAACTATGGCTACACCTTC	CASSEGETNYGYTF
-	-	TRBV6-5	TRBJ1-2	TGTGCCAGCAGTTACGGGGCAGACCTTAACTATGGCTACACCTTC	CASSYGADLNYGYTF
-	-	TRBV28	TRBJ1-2	TGTGCCAGCAGTTTGAGTCGTTATGGCTACACCTTC	CASSLSRYGYTF
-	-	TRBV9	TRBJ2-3	TGTGCCAGCAGCGCGGCATTAGGGGTGGGGGGCGATACGCAGTATTTT	CASSAALGVGGDTQYF
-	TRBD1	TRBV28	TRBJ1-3	TGTGCCAGCAGTTTAGGACGACAGGGGGCTTCCACCATATATTTT	CASSLGRQGASTIYF
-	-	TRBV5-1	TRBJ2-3	TGCGCCAGCAGCCCTAGTCCGACTAGTCTGGATACGCAGTATTTT	CASSPSPTSLDTQYF
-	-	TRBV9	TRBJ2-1	TGTGCCAGCAGCGTAGAAGGGAGTTCCCGTGAGCAGTTCTTC	CASSVEGSSREQFF
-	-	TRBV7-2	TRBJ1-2	TGTGCCAGCAGCTTAGCATCTCAGTACGGCTACACCTTC	CASSLASQYGYTF
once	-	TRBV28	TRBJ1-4	TGTGCCAGCAATCGTAAATGGGGAAAACTGTTTTTT	CASNRKWGKLFF
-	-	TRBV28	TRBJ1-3	TGTGCCAGTACTACTGGGTGGGACACCATATATTTT	CASTTGWDTIYF
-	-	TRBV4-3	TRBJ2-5	TGCGCCAGCAGCCAAGTTACCCAAGAGACCCAGTACTTC	CASSQVTQETQYF
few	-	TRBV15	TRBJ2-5	TGTGCCACCAGCAGAGACGTAGAGACCCAGTACTTC	CATSRDVETQYF
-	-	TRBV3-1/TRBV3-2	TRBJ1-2	TGTGCCAGTCATCACTCCTCCGGGCCCACAAGGACCACCTTC	CASHHSSGPTRTTF
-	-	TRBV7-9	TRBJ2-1	TGTGCCAGCAGCTTCGGGACTTCCTCTCACAATGAGCAGTTCTTC	CASSFGTSSHNEQFF